This passage covers 26 T cell receptor beta chains from one sample sequenced in a study of blood T cell repertoires in COVID-19 (dated by TCRdb to the early 2020s). Libraries came from the immunoSEQ multiplex PCR assay. TCRdb's version of the immuneACCESS table is confined to in-frame rearrangements and falls short of the full clone set. An unresolved V gene accounts for under half of the shortfall where checked; the remainder is of unknown origin. This sample is represented by 350,000 or so clones; around 87% of them were singletons. The biggest ten clones account for 8% to 13% of the sample. Sequenced input: peripheral blood. These TCRs come from a woman in her twenties or thirties with COVID-19, enrolled during active disease.

J is TRBJ2-1 and V is TRBV4-1; D gene unclear. The CDR3 is 13 amino acids. The V gene's germline CDR1 is MGHRA and CDR2 YSYEKL. The V gene lost 1 base and the J gene lost 5 bases, with 6 bases spanning the gap. In DNA form, the CDR3 reads TGCGCCAGCAGCCAAGGTGTAAACAATGAGCAGTTCTTC. It is translated as CASSQGVNNEQFF.

This CDR3 is CASSQAATNEKLFF. In DNA form, the CDR3 reads TGTGCCAGCAGCCAGGCCGCAACTAATGAAAAACTGTTTTTT. The gene calls are TRBV3-1 (or the pseudogene TRBV3-2) and TRBJ1-4; the D is unclear. Per germline, CDR1 LGHDT and CDR2 YNNKEL (reference sequence). The CDR3 runs to 14 residues. With 3 bases removed from V and 0 bases from J, the gap between germline ends came to 5 bases.

The rearrangement joins TRBV2 to TRBJ1-1, with a possible D match to TRBD1 (5 bases). Germline V lookup: CDR1 SNHLY, CDR2 FYNNEI. V was trimmed by 7 bases and J by 0 bases, leaving 9 bases between them. The CDR3 is 13 residues long. CDR3 nucleotides: TGTGCCAGCAAGAGACAGTTGAACACTGAAGCTTTCTTT. This translates into CASKRQLNTEAFF.

The chain is built from TRBV4-1 and TRBJ2-7; D is perhaps TRBD1 (5 bases). Germline lookup yields CDR1 MGHRA and CDR2 YSYEKL. The CDR3 runs 13 residues. Between the trimmed V and J ends, which lost 0 bases and 7 bases, there was a span of 10 bases. The CDR3 bases are TGCGCCAGCAGCCAAGATCCAGGGAAGGAGCAGTACTTC. Its protein is CASSQDPGKEQYF.

The CDR3 DNA is TGTGCCAGCAGCGCGCGCGACAGGGCTGGGGCCAACGTCCTGACTTTC. Translated, it gives CASSARDRAGANVLTF. V and J are TRBV5-6 and TRBJ2-6, with TRBD1 identical over 7 bases. The V gene's germline CDR1 is SGHDT and CDR2 YYEEEE. There are 16 residues in the CDR3. V shed 4 bases, J shed 2 bases, and the junction held 6 bases outside the gene matches.

This chain uses TRBV7-2 with TRBJ1-3; 7 bases match TRBD1. CDR1 and CDR2 (germline): SGHTA, FQGNSA. The CDR3 is 14 residues long. J gave up 3 bases and V 3 bases, and 2 bases lay outside the gene matches. CDR3 bases: TGTGCCAGCAGCTTCACAGGGGTTGGAAACACCATATATTTT. Protein sequence: CASSFTGVGNTIYF. The full variable domain, rest sourced from reference TRBV7-2 and TRBJ1-3, is GAGVSQSPSNKVTEKGKDVELRCDPISGHTALYWYRQSLGQGLEFLIYFQGNSAPDKSGLPSDRFSAERTGGSVSTLTIQRTQQEDSAVYLCASSFTGVGNTIYFGEGSWLTVV.

This rearrangement joins TRBV20-1 to TRBJ2-2; D unresolved. The V gene's germline CDR1 is DFQATT and CDR2 SNEGSKA (reference sequence). The germline V and J ends were trimmed by 3 bases and 4 bases, with 9 bases remaining between them. The CDR3 consists of 13 residues. CDR3: CSASFPGTGELFF. CDR3 nucleotides: TGCAGTGCTAGTTTCCCGGGCACCGGGGAGCTGTTTTTT.

V usage is TRBV5-4 and J usage is TRBJ2-1, with TRBD2 identical over 12 bases. The CDR3 runs to 17 residues. With V trimmed by 2 bases and J by 3 bases, 6 bases remained unmatched. Germline loops: CDR1 SGHNT, CDR2 YYREEE (reference sequence). CDR3 in amino acids: CASSFGLAGMFYNEQFF. For the CDR3, the DNA is TGTGCCAGCAGCTTTGGACTAGCGGGAATGTTCTACAATGAGCAGTTCTTC.

The V gene is TRBV12-5, the J gene TRBJ2-5; 8 nucleotides align to TRBD1. After removal of 3 bases from V and 5 bases from J, the junction contained 5 bases not matched to a gene. Germline V gene sequence: CDR1 LGHNT, CDR2 FRNRAP. The CDR3 contains 14 residues. Here the CDR3 reads CASGFRGLRETQYF. The CDR3 DNA reads TGTGCTAGTGGTTTCAGGGGGCTGAGGGAGACCCAGTACTTC.

This clone was picked up one time. This chain links TRBV5-1 with TRBJ2-1; 9 nucleotides line up with TRBD2. The CDR3 runs to 18 residues. Unmatched junction bases numbered 17, after V lost 4 bases and J lost 6 bases. Germline V lookup: CDR1 SGHRS, CDR2 YFSETQ. CDR3 loop: CASSLGGIAGARFNEQFF. CDR3 bases: TGCGCCAGCAGCCTTGGGGGCATAGCGGGAGCCCGTTTCAATGAGCAGTTCTTC.

The chain is built from TRBV5-4 and TRBJ1-2, with TRBD1 as a possible D gene (6 bases). This CDR3 comprises 14 residues. Germline CDR1 and CDR2: SGHNT and YYREEE (reference sequence). Trimming pared 4 bases from V and 4 bases from J, leaving 14 bases between. The CDR3 DNA sequence: TGTGCCAGCAGCCACCGACAGGACTTCTATGGCTACACCTTC. It translates to CASSHRQDFYGYTF.

The rearrangement links TRBV10-3 to TRBJ1-6, with 10 positions matching TRBD1. This CDR3 is built from 15 residues. J was trimmed by 7 bases and V by 6 bases; bases with no gene match: 6. The germline V gene encodes CDR1 ENHRY and CDR2 SYGVKD. CDR3 in amino acids: CAIRDRDRGNSPLHF. For the CDR3, the DNA is TGTGCCATCAGGGACCGGGACAGGGGAAATTCACCCCTCCACTTT.

This CDR3 reads CASSQDPGLDYGYTF. In DNA form, the CDR3 reads TGCGCCAGCAGCCAAGATCCGGGTCTGGACTATGGCTACACCTTC. The chain links TRBV4-1 to TRBJ1-2; D remains ambiguous. Germline V gene data show CDR1 as MGHRA and CDR2 as YSYEKL. Trimming pared 0 bases from V and 3 bases from J, leaving 11 bases between. The CDR3 is 15 residues long.

This clone was recorded a few times. This sequence joins TRBV1 and TRBJ2-7; the table's D call, TRBD2, was not checked against the DNA. TRBV1 is noted as a pseudogene. The CDR3 runs to 15 residues. The CDR3 region is CTSSQDSAGTYEQYF. The CDR3 DNA follows: TGCACCAGCAGCCAAGATTCGGCGGGCACCTACGAGCAGTACTTC.

In regard to this clone: Germline and junction disagree at one end, which may indicate a read error. J is TRBJ2-3 and V is TRBV7-7; 10 positions match TRBD2. Germline V gene data show CDR1 as SSHAT and CDR2 as FNYEAQ (reference sequence). This CDR3 region has 15 residues. DNA for the CDR3: TGTGCTAGCAGCTCCGGACTAGCGGACACAGATACGCAGTATTTT. Protein: CASSSGLADTDTQYF.

V is TRBV5-4 and J is TRBJ1-1; TRBD1 might be the D (5 bases). In germline, CDR1 is SGHNT, CDR2 YYREEE (reference sequence). This CDR3 has 14 amino acids. V lost 4 bases to trimming and J lost 0 bases, with 10 bases between them. The CDR3 DNA sequence: TGTGCCAGCAGCCCGGGACTCATGAACACTGAAGCTTTCTTT. It encodes CASSPGLMNTEAFF.

In its sample, this clone was seen a few times. V and J are TRBV7-9 and TRBJ2-7; 11 bases fit TRBD2. V lost 0 bases and J lost 0; bases outside the gene matches: 4. The CDR3 has 17 residues. The germline gives CDR1 SEHNR, CDR2 FQNEAQ (reference sequence). CDR3: CASSLARGLAASYEQYF. CDR3 sequence (DNA): TGTGCCAGCAGCTTAGCGAGGGGACTAGCGGCCTCCTACGAGCAGTACTTC. Supplemented by reference TRBV7-9 and TRBJ2-7, the full variable domain reads DTGVSQNPRHKITKRGQNVTFRCDPISEHNRLYWYRQTLGQGPEFLTYFQNEAQLEKSRLLSDRFSAERPKGSFSTLEIQRTEQGDSAMYLCASSLARGLAASYEQYFGPGTRLTVT.

The chain recombines TRBV28 with TRBJ1-6; TRBD1 matches 9 bases. The germline V gene has CDR1 MDHEN and CDR2 SYDVKM. The length of the CDR3 is 15 residues. With 5 bases clipped from V and 6 bases from J, the junction kept 5 bases outside the gene matches. The CDR3 DNA follows: TGTGCCAGCAGTGCACAGGGGGCGGTTAATTCACCCCTCCACTTT. This gives the protein CASSAQGAVNSPLHF.

The count of this clone is one. Additional DNA sequences in this sample encode the identical CDR3. The chain links TRBV5-1 to TRBJ2-5; no reliable D call. V lost 2 bases and J 1 base, leaving 6 bases between the germline ends. CDR1 is SGHRS and CDR2 is YFSETQ in the germline V gene. This CDR3 region has 13 residues. The CDR3 reads CASSFAGQETQYF. CDR3 nucleotide sequence: TGCGCCAGCAGCTTCGCCGGCCAAGAGACCCAGTACTTC.

This chain links TRBV9 with TRBJ2-7; 8 positions match TRBD2. The germline V gene has CDR1 SGDLS and CDR2 YYNGEE. V was clipped by 8 bases and J by 4 bases; unmatched bases: 11. The length of the CDR3 is 14 residues. The CDR3 sequence is CASTPGLVSYEQYF. CDR3 DNA: TGTGCCAGTACACCGGGACTAGTCAGTTACGAGCAGTACTTC.

The chain combines TRBV4-3 with TRBJ2-7, with 9 bases that match TRBD1. CDR1 and CDR2 from the germline V gene are LGHNA and YSLEER. The CDR3 has 16 residues. V dropped 0 bases and J dropped 2; count of bases not matched to a gene: 5. The CDR3 DNA reads TGCGCCAGCAGCCAAGACCCCTGGGACAGGGCCTACGAGCAGTACTTC. It codes for CASSQDPWDRAYEQYF.

This clone was detected once. The chain recombines TRBV7-3 with TRBJ2-5; 7 bases align to TRBD2. Germline V lookup: CDR1 SGHTA, CDR2 FQGTGA. Losses at the gene ends were 3 bases for V and 5 bases for J; bases not matched to a gene: 6. The CDR3 consists of 14 residues. The CDR3 sequence: CASSLRESSETQYF. CDR3 in DNA: TGTGCCAGCAGCTTGCGGGAGAGTAGCGAGACCCAGTACTTC. The variable domain in full, with the rest retrieved from reference TRBV7-3 and TRBJ2-5, is GAGVSQTPSNKVTEKGKYVELRCDPISGHTALYWYRQSLGQGPEFLIYFQGTGAADDSGLPNDRFFAVRPEGSVSTLKIQRTERGDSAVYLCASSLRESSETQYFGPGTRLLVL.

The chain couples TRBV27 to TRBJ2-1; 9 positions agree with TRBD2. Germline CDR1 is MNHEY and CDR2 is SMNVEV (reference sequence). CDR3 length: 14 amino acids. V lost 7 bases to trimming and J lost 12 bases; unmatched junction nucleotides: 13. The CDR3 loop is CASTPSGAGLGQFF. The CDR3 nucleotides read TGTGCCAGCACCCCTAGCGGGGCCGGACTGGGGCAGTTCTTC.

V and J are TRBV15 and TRBJ2-5, with D perhaps TRBD1 (5 bases). V was clipped by 0 bases and J by 2 bases, with 7 bases between them. The CDR3 spans 14 residues. CDR1 and CDR2 (germline): LNHNV, YYDKDF (reference sequence). The CDR3 region has the DNA TGTGCCACCAGCAGAGATGGGGCTCAAGAGACCCAGTACTTC. Translation gives CATSRDGAQETQYF. The entire variable domain, with the rest obtained from reference TRBV15 and TRBJ2-5, is as follows: DAMVIQNPRYQVTQFGKPVTLSCSQTLNHNVMYWYQQKSSQAPKLLFHYYDKDFNNEADTPDNFQSRRPNTSFCFLDIRSPGLGDTAMYLCATSRDGAQETQYFGPGTRLLVL.

The rearrangement joins TRBV15 to TRBJ1-1; no definite D call. The CDR3 is 13 residues long. V was clipped by 1 base and J by 2 bases, with 5 bases between them. Germline assignment: CDR1 LNHNV and CDR2 YYDKDF (reference sequence). CDR3 amino acids: CATSRVVNTEAFF. In DNA, the CDR3 is TGTGCCACCAGCAGAGTCGTTAACACTGAAGCTTTCTTT. The whole variable domain, remainder taken from reference TRBV15 and TRBJ1-1, is DAMVIQNPRYQVTQFGKPVTLSCSQTLNHNVMYWYQQKSSQAPKLLFHYYDKDFNNEADTPDNFQSRRPNTSFCFLDIRSPGLGDTAMYLCATSRVVNTEAFFGQGTRLTVV.

This rearrangement joins TRBV5-1 to TRBJ2-5, with 8 bases aligning to TRBD1. The ends lost 6 bases at V and 3 bases at J; junction bases unmatched: 7. The germline CDR1 and CDR2 sequences are SGHRS and YFSETQ. The length of the CDR3 is 14 residues. CDR3 nucleotides: TGCGCCAGCACAAACCCAGGGGGCGAAGAGACCCAGTACTTC. Protein product: CASTNPGGEETQYF.